These T cell receptor beta chains were read from a single sample in a study of T cells in Graves' hyperthyroidism and ophthalmopathy. MiXCR was run by TCRdb on the multiplex PCR reads, yielding one entry per CDR3 protein. The table includes 550,000 to 700,000 distinct CDR3 sequences, 35% to 55% detected once. Material: peripheral blood or thyroid tissue (not recorded which). The receptor source for this set is an adult woman with Graves' disease, either hyperthyroidism or ophthalmopathy (not recorded which). The CDR3 runs from the conserved cysteine through the conserved F or W. The order of the fields is CDR3 DNA, CDR3 protein, clone size, V gene, D gene, J gene. A D gene is named only where the DNA matches it firmly. Where a row states a size, it is once, few, many or the class of an expanded clone; other rows omit it.

cdr3_nt: TGTGCCAGCAGCTTAACGCGGGGGAACTATGGCTACACCTTC
cdr3_aa: CASSLTRGNYGYTF
clone_size: NA
v_call: TRBV7-2
d_call: NA
j_call: TRBJ1-2

cdr3_nt: TGTGCCCTTCCGGCGGGAGAGAACACCGGGGAGCTGTTTTTT
cdr3_aa: CALPAGENTGELFF
clone_size: many
v_call: TRBV7-9
d_call: TRBD2
j_call: TRBJ2-2

cdr3_nt: TGTGCCAGTAGCGGACAGCAAGATAGCAATCAGCCCCAGCATTTT
cdr3_aa: CASSGQQDSNQPQHF
clone_size: many
v_call: TRBV19
d_call: NA
j_call: TRBJ1-5

cdr3_nt: TGCAGTGCTAGACCGGGACAGGGGGCCCAGGAGCAGTACTTC
cdr3_aa: CSARPGQGAQEQYF
clone_size: NA
v_call: TRBV20-1
d_call: TRBD1
j_call: TRBJ2-7

cdr3_nt: TGTGCCAGCAGCTTAGGTGGGACAAACCAAGAGACCCAGTACTTC
cdr3_aa: CASSLGGTNQETQYF
clone_size: NA
v_call: TRBV7-9
d_call: NA
j_call: TRBJ2-5

cdr3_nt: TGTGCCAGCAGCTCCTTGGGAAACACCATATATTTT
cdr3_aa: CASSSLGNTIYF
clone_size: NA
v_call: TRBV6-1
d_call: NA
j_call: TRBJ1-3

cdr3_nt: TGTGCCAGCAGTGGGGGGACAGCTATAGAAAAACTGTTTTTT
cdr3_aa: CASSGGTAIEKLFF
clone_size: NA
v_call: TRBV7-2
d_call: TRBD1
j_call: TRBJ1-4

cdr3_nt: TGCAGTGCTAGAGATTACTTCCAGGGCGCGGACGGGGAGCTGTTTTTT
cdr3_aa: CSARDYFQGADGELFF
clone_size: many
v_call: TRBV20-1
d_call: NA
j_call: TRBJ2-2

cdr3_nt: TGTGCCAGCAGGTGGACTAGCGGGAACCAAGAGACCCAGTACTTC
cdr3_aa: CASRWTSGNQETQYF
clone_size: few
v_call: TRBV28
d_call: TRBD2
j_call: TRBJ2-5

cdr3_nt: TGCGCCAGCAGCTCAAAAGCGGGAGAGGCCGGGGAGCTGTTTTTT
cdr3_aa: CASSSKAGEAGELFF
clone_size: many
v_call: TRBV5-1
d_call: TRBD2
j_call: TRBJ2-2

cdr3_nt: TGTGCCATCAGTGAGACAGGGTTTTGGTCACCCCTCCACTTT
cdr3_aa: CAISETGFWSPLHF
clone_size: few
v_call: TRBV10-3
d_call: NA
j_call: TRBJ1-6

cdr3_nt: TGCAGTGCTAGTGTCGGCGGAATGAATCAGCCCCAGCATTTT
cdr3_aa: CSASVGGMNQPQHF
clone_size: NA
v_call: TRBV20-1
d_call: NA
j_call: TRBJ1-5

cdr3_nt: TGTGCCAGCAACGTCGAGCAGTACTTC
cdr3_aa: CASNVEQYF
clone_size: NA
v_call: TRBV11-2
d_call: NA
j_call: TRBJ2-7

cdr3_nt: TGTGCCAGCAGCCCCTCCCTTCGTGCGGGAGGCGAGCAGTACTTC
cdr3_aa: CASSPSLRAGGEQYF
clone_size: many
v_call: TRBV2
d_call: TRBD2
j_call: TRBJ2-7

cdr3_nt: TGTGCCAGCAGCTTCGGACAGAAGAATTCACCCCTCCACTTT
cdr3_aa: CASSFGQKNSPLHF
clone_size: many
v_call: TRBV7-9
d_call: NA
j_call: TRBJ1-6

cdr3_nt: NA
cdr3_aa: CACSARDLWRGGQETQYF
clone_size: NA
v_call: TRBV25-1
d_call: NA
j_call: TRBJ2-5

cdr3_nt: TGTGCCAGCAGGAACGCCGGGACAGGGCGGGCTGAAGCTTTCTTT
cdr3_aa: CASRNAGTGRAEAFF
clone_size: many
v_call: TRBV5-4
d_call: TRBD1
j_call: TRBJ1-1

cdr3_nt: TGTGCCAGCAGCCAAGTTAGAGCCAGGGGTTATCAGCCCCAGCATTTT
cdr3_aa: CASSQVRARGYQPQHF
clone_size: NA
v_call: TRBV3-1
d_call: NA
j_call: TRBJ1-5

cdr3_nt: TGTGCCAGCAGTCCTCACCAGGGATTCTATGGCTACACCTTC
cdr3_aa: CASSPHQGFYGYTF
clone_size: few
v_call: TRBV7-2
d_call: NA
j_call: TRBJ1-2

cdr3_nt: TGCGCCAGCAGCCAGTGGTTGGAAGAGACCCAGTACTTC
cdr3_aa: CASSQWLEETQYF
clone_size: many
v_call: TRBV4-1
d_call: NA
j_call: TRBJ2-5

cdr3_nt: TGTGCCATCAGTGAGTCGAACACCGGGGAGATGTTTTTT
cdr3_aa: CAISESNTGEMFF
clone_size: NA
v_call: TRBV10-3
d_call: NA
j_call: TRBJ2-2

cdr3_nt: TGCAGTGCTAACTATCACGGGGCGGGGGCCGGGGAGCTGTTTTTT
cdr3_aa: CSANYHGAGAGELFF
clone_size: many
v_call: TRBV20-1
d_call: TRBD2
j_call: TRBJ2-2

cdr3_nt: TGTGCCAGCAGCGCCTCCGGGGCCAGCTACGAGCAGTACTTC
cdr3_aa: CASSASGASYEQYF
clone_size: NA
v_call: TRBV9
d_call: NA
j_call: TRBJ2-7

cdr3_nt: TGTGCCAGCAGCTTAGACCGTGGGGAGGCCCAGCATTTT
cdr3_aa: CASSLDRGEAQHF
clone_size: NA
v_call: TRBV7-8
d_call: NA
j_call: TRBJ1-5

cdr3_nt: TGTGCCAGCAGCCATACCCAGTACTTC
cdr3_aa: CASSHTQYF
clone_size: NA
v_call: TRBV3-1
d_call: NA
j_call: TRBJ2-5

cdr3_nt: TGCAGTGCTATTGAGGGAGGGCCGTGGGAGACCCAGTACTTC
cdr3_aa: CSAIEGGPWETQYF
clone_size: NA
v_call: TRBV20-1
d_call: TRBD2
j_call: TRBJ2-5

cdr3_nt: TGTGCCAGCAGAACAACCGTAAGGGGGTACACTGAAGCTTTCTTT
cdr3_aa: CASRTTVRGYTEAFF
clone_size: NA
v_call: TRBV7-6
d_call: NA
j_call: TRBJ1-1

cdr3_nt: TGCAGTGCCACAGACGTAGGACTATCCTACGAGCAGTACTTC
cdr3_aa: CSATDVGLSYEQYF
clone_size: many
v_call: TRBV20-1
d_call: NA
j_call: TRBJ2-7

cdr3_nt: TGTGCCAGCAGTTACGTCGGACTCAGACTTGAAGCTTTCTTT
cdr3_aa: CASSYVGLRLEAFF
clone_size: many
v_call: TRBV6-2/TRBV6-3
d_call: NA
j_call: TRBJ1-1

cdr3_nt: TGCGCCAGCAGTCTAAGTGGGAGCGATCAGCCCCAGTACTTC
cdr3_aa: CASSLSGSDQPQYF
clone_size: NA
v_call: TRBV10-2
d_call: NA
j_call: TRBJ2-5

cdr3_nt: TGTGCCATCAATTCGGCGGTGGACGAAAAACTGTTTTTT
cdr3_aa: CAINSAVDEKLFF
clone_size: many
v_call: TRBV10-3
d_call: NA
j_call: TRBJ1-4

cdr3_nt: TGCAGTGCTAGCCCCCCCCGGGGGGACCTTTCCCAGCCCCAGCATTTT
cdr3_aa: CSASPPRGDLSQPQHF
clone_size: many
v_call: TRBV20-1
d_call: NA
j_call: TRBJ1-5

cdr3_nt: TGTGCCAGTAGTACAGCGGGGGGGCAAGAGACCCAGTACTTC
cdr3_aa: CASSTAGGQETQYF
clone_size: few
v_call: TRBV19
d_call: TRBD2
j_call: TRBJ2-5

cdr3_nt: TGTGCCACCAGCACCGGGACTAGCGGGAGTTCCCCCTACGAGCAGTACTTC
cdr3_aa: CATSTGTSGSSPYEQYF
clone_size: NA
v_call: TRBV15
d_call: TRBD2
j_call: TRBJ2-7

cdr3_nt: TGTGCCAGCAGCAGACAGCAAGAGACCCAGTACTTC
cdr3_aa: CASSRQQETQYF
clone_size: many
v_call: TRBV5-1
d_call: NA
j_call: TRBJ2-5

cdr3_nt: TGTGCCAGCGGGAAGACGGTCTATGGCTACACCTTC
cdr3_aa: CASGKTVYGYTF
clone_size: many
v_call: TRBV6-5
d_call: NA
j_call: TRBJ1-2

cdr3_nt: TGTGCCACCAGTGCCTTTTCTAGCGGGAGTTTATTGACCGCCGGGGAGCTGTTTTTT
cdr3_aa: CATSAFSSGSLLTAGELFF
clone_size: many
v_call: TRBV24-1
d_call: TRBD2
j_call: TRBJ2-2

cdr3_nt: TGCGCCATAAGGGGAAGGGGGTCCGGAGAGACCCAGTACTTC
cdr3_aa: CAIRGRGSGETQYF
clone_size: NA
v_call: TRBV10-2
d_call: NA
j_call: TRBJ2-5

cdr3_nt: TGTGCCAGCAGCTTAGACGGGACAGGGACTACCTACGAGCAGTACTTC
cdr3_aa: CASSLDGTGTTYEQYF
clone_size: NA
v_call: TRBV11-2
d_call: TRBD1
j_call: TRBJ2-7

cdr3_nt: TGTGCCAGCAGTTTATTACAGATAAACACTGAAGCTTTCTTT
cdr3_aa: CASSLLQINTEAFF
clone_size: few
v_call: TRBV28
d_call: NA
j_call: TRBJ1-1

cdr3_nt: TGTGCCAGCGGGGAACAGGGGGGGGACTATGGCTACACCTTC
cdr3_aa: CASGEQGGDYGYTF
clone_size: NA
v_call: TRBV2
d_call: TRBD1
j_call: TRBJ1-2

cdr3_nt: TGTGCCAGCAGCTCCGGACCGAGCACTGAAGCTTTCTTT
cdr3_aa: CASSSGPSTEAFF
clone_size: few
v_call: TRBV7-2
d_call: NA
j_call: TRBJ1-1

cdr3_nt: TGCGCCAGCAGCTTGGAGGGTTGGGGAGAGACCCAGCATTTT
cdr3_aa: CASSLEGWGETQHF
clone_size: NA
v_call: TRBV5-1
d_call: NA
j_call: TRBJ1-5

cdr3_nt: TGTGCCAGCAGGCGGGGACAGACAGGTGGGGCCAACGTCCTGACTTTC
cdr3_aa: CASRRGQTGGANVLTF
clone_size: NA
v_call: TRBV28
d_call: NA
j_call: TRBJ2-6

cdr3_nt: TGCAGTGCTAGAGGACAGGGGTCCTACGGGCAGTACTTC
cdr3_aa: CSARGQGSYGQYF
clone_size: NA
v_call: TRBV20-1
d_call: TRBD1
j_call: TRBJ2-7

cdr3_nt: TGTGCCAGCAGCCCCGGGACAGGGGGAAGGGCTGGCTACACCTTC
cdr3_aa: CASSPGTGGRAGYTF
clone_size: few
v_call: TRBV11-2
d_call: TRBD1
j_call: TRBJ1-2

cdr3_nt: TGTGCCAGCAGGTATACTATCAACTACGAGCAGTACTTC
cdr3_aa: CASRYTINYEQYF
clone_size: NA
v_call: TRBV2
d_call: NA
j_call: TRBJ2-7

cdr3_nt: TGCGCCAGCAGCTTGTCCGGGTCATTCACCGGGGAGCTGTTTTTT
cdr3_aa: CASSLSGSFTGELFF
clone_size: many
v_call: TRBV5-1
d_call: NA
j_call: TRBJ2-2

cdr3_nt: TGTGCCATCAGTTCTACCGGGACCAACTACGAGCAGTACTTC
cdr3_aa: CAISSTGTNYEQYF
clone_size: once
v_call: TRBV10-3
d_call: NA
j_call: TRBJ2-7

cdr3_nt: TGTGCCATCAGTGATGGGGGACTAGCGGGAGCAGAGACCCAGTACTTC
cdr3_aa: CAISDGGLAGAETQYF
clone_size: NA
v_call: TRBV10-3
d_call: TRBD2
j_call: TRBJ2-5

cdr3_nt: TGTGCCAGCAGTCCAAGGGGGTTGGCAGGGGTGTACAATGAGCAGTTCTTC
cdr3_aa: CASSPRGLAGVYNEQFF
clone_size: NA
v_call: TRBV25-1
d_call: NA
j_call: TRBJ2-1

cdr3_nt: TGTGCCAGCAGTTCGGAAGTAGTGACCCAGTACTTC
cdr3_aa: CASSSEVVTQYF
clone_size: many
v_call: TRBV6-6
d_call: NA
j_call: TRBJ2-5

cdr3_nt: TGCGCCAGCGGAGGGGGCACTGAAGCTTTCTTT
cdr3_aa: CASGGGTEAFF
clone_size: NA
v_call: TRBV10-2
d_call: NA
j_call: TRBJ1-1